Listed below are T cell receptor beta chains from one sample, sequenced in a study of T cell clusters in autoimmune cytopenias. TCRdb reprocessed the multiplex PCR reads; each CDR3 protein has one entry and no DNA is given. Its table records several thousand distinct CDR3 sequences. Sequencing was performed on peripheral blood. These receptors all come from a human donor with an autoimmune cytopenia or autoimmune hepatitis (not recorded which). CDR3s include the opening cysteine and the closing phenylalanine or tryptophan. Fields, in order: clone size, V gene, J gene, CDR3 protein. Clone size is shown for a subset of rows, as once, few, many or a class of expanded clone.

medium-sized	TRBV29-1	TRBJ2-3	CSVEEGRELDTQYF
medium-sized	TRBV6-6	TRBJ2-5	CASSPNRGETQYF
.	TRBV19	TRBJ1-3	CASSIRSSGNTIYF
.	TRBV6-2/TRBV6-3	TRBJ2-5	CASSLGAQGGETQYF
.	TRBV5-5	TRBJ2-7	CASSLGFGEQYF
.	TRBV30	TRBJ1-4	CAYAPGLTGEKLFF
.	TRBV14	TRBJ1-1	CASSQDYNTEAFF
medium-sized	TRBV30	TRBJ2-7	CAWSVRGLSYEQYF
.	TRBV24-1	TRBJ2-5	CATSDPTWGETQYF
.	TRBV12-3/TRBV12-4	TRBJ1-5	CASSFGDSSNQPQHF
.	TRBV5-1	TRBJ1-2	CASSLAPNRYGYTF
medium-sized	TRBV18	TRBJ2-3	CASSPSAGGHDTQYF
medium-sized	TRBV19	TRBJ2-1	CASKIEGWGTVNEQFF
medium-sized	TRBV19	TRBJ1-5	CASSTQVSQPQHF
.	TRBV15	TRBJ2-7	CATSRERDSSYEQYF
.	TRBV18	TRBJ1-2	CASSPPDRASSIYGYTF
.	TRBV10-3	TRBJ1-2	CAIRGTGDYGYTF